This T cell receptor beta chain was found in a study of blood T cell repertoires in COVID-19. Study background: Sources were T cells, B-cell-depleted T cells, or PBMCs; the material itself was cDNA or gDNA.

Original data processing: Quantification of nucleated cells was approximated via reference gene primer amplification. Libraries were prepared by immunoSEQ multiplex PCR; TCRdb keeps only in-frame clonotypes and omits some of them. V and J calls plus clone size are reproduced from that table; the DNA served to infer D and trimming. The table lists 250,000 to 300,000 clones, roughly nine tenths of them singletons. Per the germline V gene, CDR1 is SGHTA and CDR2 is FQGNSA. After removal of 4 bases from V and 2 bases from J, the junction contained 6 bases not matched to a gene. The CDR3 runs 15 residues.

V usage is TRBV7-2 and J usage is TRBJ2-5; 8 bases line up with TRBD1. The clonotype comes from a man between 18 and 29 years old with active or convalescent COVID-19. Sequencing used peripheral blood. In DNA form, the CDR3 reads TGTGCCAGCAGCTCTGGACAGGGAGGACAAGAGACCCAGTACTTC. This codes for CASSSGQGGQETQYF.